A selection of T cell receptor beta chains follows, all from one sample in a study of control samples from healthy donors and cancer patients. Assay: immunoSEQ multiplex PCR; the TCRdb copy retains only in-frame clones and omits some. The data hold about 88,000 clones, with just over 90% observed a single time. The specimen was blood. These receptors were collected from a man younger than 35 in good health. The CDR3 runs from the conserved cysteine through the conserved F or W. The order of the fields is clone size, D gene, J gene, V gene, CDR3 protein, CDR3 DNA. A D gene is named only where the DNA matches it firmly. Size is stated for part of the rows, as once, few or many counts, or as a class when the clone is expanded.

.	.	TRBJ1-5	TRBV19	CASSIDRGLQQPQHF	TGTGCCAGTAGTATAGATAGAGGGTTGCAGCAGCCCCAGCATTTT
.	.	TRBJ1-4	TRBV5-8	CASRPNEFEKLFF	TGTGCCAGCAGGCCGAACGAATTTGAAAAACTGTTTTTT
.	.	TRBJ2-4	TRBV11-2	CASSLGVAVSIQYF	TGTGCCAGCAGCTTAGGGGTGGCAGTGTCAATTCAGTACTTC
.	TRBD1	TRBJ1-6	TRBV18	CASSPDRGPSPLHF	TGTGCCAGCTCACCAGACAGGGGACCTTCACCCCTCCACTTT
.	TRBD1	TRBJ2-2	TRBV5-5	CASSLAPGTGVSGELFF	TGTGCCAGCAGCTTGGCCCCCGGGACAGGGGTGTCCGGGGAGCTGTTTTTT
.	.	TRBJ2-1	TRBV11-2	CASSQGSAANNEQFF	TGTGCCAGCAGCCAGGGGTCAGCTGCTAACAATGAGCAGTTCTTC
.	.	TRBJ2-5	TRBV19	CASSIKETQYF	TGTGCCAGTAGTATAAAAGAGACCCAGTACTTC
.	.	TRBJ2-3	TRBV11-2	CASSLSDTDTQYF	TGTGCCAGCAGCTTAAGTGACACAGATACGCAGTATTTT
.	.	TRBJ1-2	TRBV12-3/TRBV12-4	CASSLIGRGYTF	TGTGCCAGCAGTTTAATTGGGCGAGGCTACACCTTC
.	.	TRBJ1-3	TRBV7-9	CASSREPQDTIYF	TGTGCCAGCAGCCGAGAACCCCAAGACACCATATATTTT
.	.	TRBJ2-7	TRBV14	CASSQPSSYEQYF	TGTGCCAGCAGCCAGCCGAGCTCCTACGAGCAGTACTTC
.	.	TRBJ2-5	TRBV18	CASSPDRTQETQYF	TGTGCCAGCTCACCAGACCGGACCCAAGAGACCCAGTACTTC
once	.	TRBJ1-2	TRBV30	CAWSVRGDGYTF	TGTGCCTGGAGTGTAAGGGGGGATGGCTACACCTTC
.	TRBD1	TRBJ1-6	TRBV7-8	CASSRRVPGQHNSPLHF	TGTGCCAGCAGCCGCCGGGTGCCGGGACAGCATAATTCACCCCTCCACTTT
.	TRBD2	TRBJ2-1	TRBV11-1	CASSLFSGRVPHEQFF	TGTGCCAGCAGCTTGTTTAGCGGGAGGGTCCCCCATGAGCAGTTCTTC
.	.	TRBJ2-2	TRBV29-1	CSVELQNGELFF	TGCAGCGTTGAGCTACAGAACGGGGAGCTGTTTTTT
.	TRBD1	TRBJ2-1	TRBV19	CASSIVIFAGTGGSINEQFF	TGTGCCAGTAGTATAGTAATATTCGCGGGGACAGGGGGATCAATAAATGAGCAGTTCTTC
.	.	TRBJ2-2	TRBV23-1	CASSHEMGTDGELFF	TGCGCCAGCAGTCACGAGATGGGGACCGATGGGGAGCTGTTTTTT
.	.	TRBJ1-5	TRBV3-1/TRBV3-2	CASSQAEQPQHF	TGTGCCAGCAGCCAAGCCGAGCAGCCCCAGCATTTT
.	TRBD1	TRBJ1-2	TRBV30	CAWRSRDRGGYGYTF	TGTGCCTGGCGGAGCCGGGACAGGGGAGGCTATGGCTACACCTTC
.	.	TRBJ1-6	TRBV5-1	CASSLAGGGNSPLHF	TGCGCCAGCAGCTTAGCCGGGGGGGGAAATTCACCCCTCCACTTT
.	TRBD1	TRBJ2-7	TRBV4-2	CASSPNPKRDRYF	TGTGCCAGCAGCCCTAACCCTAAACGGGACAGGTACTTC
.	.	TRBJ1-2	TRBV5-4	CASSLAGADNLNYGYTF	TGTGCCAGCAGCCTCGCGGGGGCAGACAACCTAAACTATGGCTACACCTTC
.	.	TRBJ1-5	TRBV6-5	CASAHKQGGGQPQHF	TGTGCCAGCGCCCATAAGCAGGGAGGAGGCCAGCCCCAGCATTTT
.	TRBD1	TRBJ1-1	TRBV12-3/TRBV12-4	CASSSQGYTEAFF	TGTGCCAGCAGTTCACAGGGGTACACTGAAGCTTTCTTT
.	.	TRBJ2-3	TRBV3-1/TRBV3-2	CASSQVPPRGGTDTQYF	TGTGCCAGCAGCCAAGTGCCCCCGAGGGGCGGCACAGATACGCAGTATTTT
.	.	TRBJ1-2	TRBV13	CASSRGGGTYGYTF	TGTGCCAGCAGCCGGGGGGGAGGAACCTATGGCTACACCTTC
.	TRBD2	TRBJ2-7	TRBV27	CASSLRRGEQYF	TGTGCCAGCAGTTTAAGGCGGGGGGAGCAGTACTTC
.	.	TRBJ1-4	TRBV18	CASSPTGSPSTNEKLFF	TGTGCCAGCTCACCAACAGGCTCTCCTTCAACTAATGAAAAACTGTTTTTT
.	.	TRBJ1-6	TRBV7-6	CASSLGDYSSYNSPLHF	TGTGCCAGCAGCTTAGGGGACTATAGCTCCTATAATTCACCCCTCCACTTT
.	.	TRBJ1-5	TRBV7-9	CASSYASQGSQPQHF	TGTGCCAGCAGCTACGCTAGTCAGGGCAGTCAGCCCCAGCATTTT
.	TRBD1	TRBJ2-7	TRBV29-1	CSVVQGASYEQYF	TGCAGCGTTGTACAGGGGGCATCCTACGAGCAGTACTTC
.	.	TRBJ1-4	TRBV2	CASSEPGQFLEKLFF	TGTGCCAGCAGTGAGCCTGGACAGTTTCTCGAAAAACTGTTTTTT
.	.	TRBJ1-1	TRBV20-1	CSANDRNTEAFF	TGCAGTGCTAATGACAGGAACACTGAAGCTTTCTTT
.	.	TRBJ1-2	TRBV18	CASSPQTSNYGYTF	TGTGCCAGCTCACCACAAACATCTAACTATGGCTACACCTTC